The source of this TCR beta chain is a study of T-cell reconstitution after alpha-beta-depleted transplantation in children. Findings and caveats of the study: Diversity of TCRbeta at day 60 was high in some patients, arising from surviving recipient T cells and thymic progenitors. When one year had passed after transplant, most T-cell counts and diversity came from newly produced T cells. Reportedly, only several hundred clones from non-depleted graft cells drove alpha-beta T-cell counts at about two months.

The CDR3 extends over 14 amino acids. Germline V gene sequence: CDR1 SGHRS, CDR2 YFSETQ. About this clonotype itself: What it binds is not known. A junction boundary mismatches the germline segment, possibly from a read error.

TCRbeta library construction was performed incorporating unique molecular identifiers. TCRdb re-called the PCR reads with MiXCR, one entry per CDR3 protein. Counted here are under 850,000 distinct CDR3 sequences, about an eighth occurring once; the ten biggest clones make up 0.79%. The V call is TRBV5-1, the J call TRBJ2-7, with a tentative D call TRBD1 (6 bases). The source of this sequence is a girl aged 2-10 years with congenital amegakaryocytic thrombocytopenia, due to receive a stem cell transplant. This specimen consisted of PBMCs, obtained before TCRalphabeta/CD19-depleted stem cell transplant. Here the CDR3 reads CASSSRQAAYEQHF. The CDR3 DNA reads TGCGCCAGCAGCTCCAGACAGGCCGCCTACGAGCAGCACTTC.